Listed below are T cell receptor beta chains from one sample, sequenced in a study of shared clonotypes between healthy human individuals. Clones were sequenced by immunoSEQ multiplex PCR, and TCRdb holds only the in-frame ones, with some missing. The sample carries around 580,000 clones, roughly 98% recorded once. The sequenced material came from naive CD8+ T cells sorted from blood. These receptors were taken from a young man in good health. The conserved cysteine and the conserved F or W are not part of the CDR3 here. The order of the fields is J gene, V gene, CDR3 length, D gene, CDR3 protein. A D gene is named only where the DNA matches it firmly.

TRBJ2-5,TRBV5-1,13,TRBD1,ASSLADRGEWTQY
TRBJ2-1,TRBV2,9,.,ASRVSWEQF
TRBJ1-1,TRBV19,13,TRBD1,ASTRDRGRNTEAF
TRBJ2-7,TRBV30,13,TRBD2,AWSSGFGRIYEQY
TRBJ1-1,TRBV2,9,.,ALTGNTEAF
TRBJ2-1,TRBV11-2,11,TRBD1,ASSHDRDNEQF
TRBJ1-5,TRBV5-8,13,.,ASSYREGYNQPQH
TRBJ2-1,TRBV2,18,.,ASSWRRTTTTDSSYNEQF
TRBJ1-1,TRBV9,12,.,ASSVGGQNTEAF
TRBJ2-1,TRBV2,15,TRBD1,ASSVRQGERTYNEQF
TRBJ2-7,TRBV29-1,12,.,SVGEADLGYEQY
TRBJ2-3,TRBV25-1,12,.,ASTLGSGTDTQY